One and the same sample provided the 6 T cell receptor beta chains below, sequenced in a study of neoadjuvant anti-PD-1 for oral cavity cancer. Produced via immunoSEQ multiplex PCR; TCRdb's table is partial and in-frame only. In the table there are tens of thousands of clones, 86% of which are singletons. Time point defined: after neoadjuvant nivolumab, at surgical resection. Sequences were derived from PBMCs, sampled after nivolumab (anti-PD-1) treatment. Every receptor here comes from a person aged 35-80 years with oral cavity squamous cell carcinoma.

This chain links TRBV7-8 with TRBJ1-1, with a possible D match to TRBD1 (6 bases). Germline values: CDR1 SGHVS, CDR2 FQNEAQ. The CDR3 is made up of 17 amino acids. The V end was cut by 4 bases, the J end by 0 bases, with 18 bases between. The CDR3 spells CASSSMWGTHMNTEAFF. The CDR3 DNA is TGTGCCAGCAGCTCAATGTGGGGGACACATATGAACACTGAAGCTTTCTTT.

This chain uses TRBV9 with TRBJ1-3; 7 nucleotides agree with TRBD1. V dropped 1 base and J dropped 2; count of bases not matched to a gene: 3. This CDR3 is built from 15 residues. The germline CDR1 and CDR2 sequences are SGDLS and YYNGEE. This CDR3 reads CASSVRDSAGNTIYF. DNA for the CDR3: TGTGCCAGCAGCGTAAGGGACAGTGCTGGAAACACCATATATTTT.

The V gene is TRBV9, the J gene TRBJ2-3; tentatively, D is TRBD1 (6 bases). V lost 2 bases, J lost 2 bases, and 12 bases lay in between. CDR1 and CDR2 (germline): SGDLS, YYNGEE. This CDR3 spans 15 amino acids. CDR3 bases: TGTGCCAGCAGCGTTGTGGACAGTAACACAGATACGCAGTATTTT. It translates to CASSVVDSNTDTQYF.

This chain uses TRBV2 with TRBJ2-7, with 10 bases fitting TRBD1. V gave up 4 bases and J gave up 4 bases; unmatched junction bases: 4. The CDR3 totals 14 residues. CDR1 and CDR2 (germline): SNHLY, FYNNEI. The CDR3 DNA follows: TGTGCCAGCAGTGGACAGGGGGCAAGGTACGAGCAGTACTTC. Its protein product is CASSGQGARYEQYF.

This clone appeared a single time. V is TRBV10-3 and J is TRBJ2-7; possible D gene TRBD2, 7 bases. This CDR3 has 15 amino acids. Germline-derived CDR1 and CDR2 are ENHRY and SYGVKD. Trimming cost V 6 bases and J 4 bases, with 19 bases left between them. CDR3 residues: CAISRRGAFDYEQYF. In DNA form, the CDR3 reads TGTGCCATCAGCCGTCGGGGGGCGTTTGATTACGAGCAGTACTTC.

This rearrangement joins TRBV7-6 to TRBJ1-2; no definite D call. Germline CDR1 reads SGHVS; CDR2 reads FNYEAQ. The V end was cut by 4 bases, the J end by 0 bases, with 9 bases between. This CDR3 is built from 14 residues. Written as DNA, the CDR3 is TGTGCCAGCAGCTCCCGCCTTTCTAACTATGGCTACACCTTC. It yields the protein CASSSRLSNYGYTF.